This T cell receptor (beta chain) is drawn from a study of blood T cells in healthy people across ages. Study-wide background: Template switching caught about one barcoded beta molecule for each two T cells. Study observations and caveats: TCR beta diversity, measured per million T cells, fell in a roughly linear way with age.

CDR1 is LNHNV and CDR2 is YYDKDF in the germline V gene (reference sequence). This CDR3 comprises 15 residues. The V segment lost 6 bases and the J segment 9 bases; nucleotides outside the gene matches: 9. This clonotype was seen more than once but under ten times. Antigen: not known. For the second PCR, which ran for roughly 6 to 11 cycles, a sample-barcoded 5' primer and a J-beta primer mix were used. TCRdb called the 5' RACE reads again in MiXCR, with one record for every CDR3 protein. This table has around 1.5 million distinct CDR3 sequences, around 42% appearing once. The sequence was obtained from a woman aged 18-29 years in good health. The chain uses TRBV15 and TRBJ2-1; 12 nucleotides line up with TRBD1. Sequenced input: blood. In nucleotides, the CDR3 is TGTGCCACCAGGGGACAGGGGGCAATAGTTAGTGAGCAGTTCTTC. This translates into CATRGQGAIVSEQFF. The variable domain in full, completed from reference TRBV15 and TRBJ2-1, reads DAMVIQNPRYQVTQFGKPVTLSCSQTLNHNVMYWYQQKSSQAPKLLFHYYDKDFNNEADTPDNFQSRRPNTSFCFLDIRSPGLGDTAMYLCATRGQGAIVSEQFFGPGTRLTVL.